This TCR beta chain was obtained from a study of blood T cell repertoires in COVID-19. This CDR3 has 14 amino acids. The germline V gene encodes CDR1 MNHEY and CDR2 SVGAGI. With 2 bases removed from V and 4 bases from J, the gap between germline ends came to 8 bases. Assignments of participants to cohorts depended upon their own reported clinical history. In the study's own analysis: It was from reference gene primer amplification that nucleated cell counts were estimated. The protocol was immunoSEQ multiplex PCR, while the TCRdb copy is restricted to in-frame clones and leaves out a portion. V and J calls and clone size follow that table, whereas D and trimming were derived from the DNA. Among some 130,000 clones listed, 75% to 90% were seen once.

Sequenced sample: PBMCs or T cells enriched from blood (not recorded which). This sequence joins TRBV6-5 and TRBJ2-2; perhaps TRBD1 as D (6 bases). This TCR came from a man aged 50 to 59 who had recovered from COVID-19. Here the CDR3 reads CASSYNRVTGELFF. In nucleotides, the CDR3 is TGTGCCAGCAGTTACAACAGGGTCACCGGGGAGCTGTTTTTT.